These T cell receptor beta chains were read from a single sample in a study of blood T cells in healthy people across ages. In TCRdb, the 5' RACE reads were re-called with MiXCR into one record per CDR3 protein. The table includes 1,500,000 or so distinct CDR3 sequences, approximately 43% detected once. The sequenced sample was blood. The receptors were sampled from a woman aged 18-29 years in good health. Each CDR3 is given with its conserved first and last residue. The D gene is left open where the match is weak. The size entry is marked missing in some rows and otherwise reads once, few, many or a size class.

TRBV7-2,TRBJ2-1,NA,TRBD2,CASSSDGTTSSYNEQFF,TGTGCCAGCAGCTCCGATGGGACTACCAGCTCCTACAATGAGCAGTTCTTC
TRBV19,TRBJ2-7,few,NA,CASSVEIGMVYEQYF,TGTGCCAGTAGTGTTGAAATTGGAATGGTCTACGAGCAGTACTTC
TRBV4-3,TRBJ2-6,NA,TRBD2,CASSLTSGGPKFSGANVLTF,TGCGCCAGCAGCCTAACAAGCGGGGGGCCCAAATTTTCTGGGGCCAACGTCCTGACTTTC
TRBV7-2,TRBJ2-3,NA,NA,CASSMRDKQYF,TGTGCCAGCAGTATGAGGGATAAGCAGTATTTT
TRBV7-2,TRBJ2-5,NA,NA,CASSYGGPSTHEQYF,TGTGCCAGCAGCTACGGAGGGCCAAGTACCCATGAGCAGTACTTC
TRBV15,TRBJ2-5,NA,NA,CATSRVRDETQYF,TGTGCCACCAGCAGAGTTAGGGATGAGACCCAGTACTTC
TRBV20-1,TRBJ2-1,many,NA,CSARDDRGNEQFF,TGCAGTGCTAGAGATGATCGGGGCAATGAGCAGTTCTTC
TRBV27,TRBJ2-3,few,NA,CASSLRAATQYF,TGTGCCAGCAGTTTGAGGGCGGCTACGCAGTATTTT
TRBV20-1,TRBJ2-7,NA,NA,CSASQYNEQYF,TGCAGTGCTAGTCAATACAATGAGCAGTACTTC
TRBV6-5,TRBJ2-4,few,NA,CASSYQLRLAKNIQYF,TGTGCCAGCAGTTACCAATTGCGACTAGCCAAAAACATTCAGTACTTC
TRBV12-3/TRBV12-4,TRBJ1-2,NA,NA,CASSLGLHWGYTF,TGTGCCAGCAGTTTAGGGCTCCACTGGGGCTACACCTTC
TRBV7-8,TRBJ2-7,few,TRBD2,CASSLPGLAGAREQYF,TGTGCCAGCAGCTTACCGGGACTAGCGGGGGCGCGCGAGCAGTACTTC
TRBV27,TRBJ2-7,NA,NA,CASSRPMIGEQYF,TGTGCCAGCAGTCGCCCTATGATTGGCGAGCAGTACTTC
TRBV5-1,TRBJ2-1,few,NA,CASSSLRPSSYNEQFF,TGCGCCAGCAGCTCCCTAAGACCAAGCTCCTACAATGAGCAGTTCTTC
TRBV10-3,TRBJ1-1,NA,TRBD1,CAISESTGPKAFF,TGTGCCATCAGTGAGTCGACAGGGCCTAAAGCTTTCTTT
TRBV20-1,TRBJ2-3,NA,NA,CSARVMQVRTDTQYF,TGCAGTGCTAGAGTAATGCAGGTCCGCACAGATACGCAGTATTTT
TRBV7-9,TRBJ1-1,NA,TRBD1,CASSANRGLNTEAFF,TGTGCCAGCAGCGCTAACAGGGGGCTTAACACTGAAGCTTTCTTT
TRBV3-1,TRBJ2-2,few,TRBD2,CASSRTSGSNTGELFF,TGTGCCAGCAGCCGGACTAGCGGATCGAACACCGGGGAGCTGTTTTTT
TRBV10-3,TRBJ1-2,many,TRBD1,CAISRDRIYGYTF,TGTGCCATCAGCCGGGACAGAATCTATGGCTACACCTTC
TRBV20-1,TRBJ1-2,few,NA,CSANYGYTF,TGCAGTGCGAACTATGGCTACACCTTC
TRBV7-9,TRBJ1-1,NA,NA,CASSLRSSDTEAFF,TGTGCCAGCAGCTTAAGGTCATCAGACACTGAAGCTTTCTTT
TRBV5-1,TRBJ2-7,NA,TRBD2,CASTSPGLASEQYF,TGCGCCAGCACTTCCCCGGGACTAGCGAGCGAGCAGTACTTC
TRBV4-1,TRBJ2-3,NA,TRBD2,CASSQDYGGSSTDTQYF,TGCGCCAGCAGCCAAGATTACGGCGGGAGTAGCACAGATACGCAGTATTTT
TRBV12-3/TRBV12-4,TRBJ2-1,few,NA,CASILSSGSLYNEQFF,TGTGCCAGCATTCTGTCCTCAGGGTCTCTTTACAATGAGCAGTTCTTC
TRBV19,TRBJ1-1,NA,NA,CASSNEGNTEAFF,TGTGCCAGTAGTAATGAGGGGAACACTGAAGCTTTCTTT
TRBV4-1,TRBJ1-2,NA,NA,CASGQDRLNAWGGYTF,TGCGCCAGCGGCCAAGATCGGCTTAACGCTTGGGGTGGCTACACCTTC
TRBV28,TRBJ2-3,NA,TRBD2,CASTRVASGTDTQYF,TGTGCCAGCACCAGGGTTGCTAGCGGGACGGATACGCAGTATTTT
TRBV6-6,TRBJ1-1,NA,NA,CASSTYSPRMNTEAFF,TGTGCCAGCAGTACCTATAGCCCACGAATGAACACTGAAGCTTTCTTT
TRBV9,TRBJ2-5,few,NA,CASSFLPGLQETQYF,TGTGCCAGCAGCTTTTTACCGGGACTTCAAGAGACCCAGTACTTC
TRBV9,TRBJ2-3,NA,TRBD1,CACSVRDRMISSTDTQYF,TGTGCCTGCAGCGTCCGGGACAGGATGATCTCTAGCACAGATACGCAGTATTTT
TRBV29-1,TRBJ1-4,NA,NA,CSVESQSEEKLFF,TGCAGCGTTGAAAGCCAGTCAGAGGAAAAACTGTTTTTT
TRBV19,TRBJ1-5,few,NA,CASSIAGTLNQPQHF,TGTGCCAGTAGTATCGCCGGGACACTCAATCAGCCCCAGCATTTT
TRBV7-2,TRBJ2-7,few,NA,CASSLASGSLLEQYF,TGTGCCAGCAGCTTGGCCTCCGGTTCTCTACTCGAGCAGTACTTC
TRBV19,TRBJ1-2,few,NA,CATKDFGGDSYGYTF,TGTGCCACCAAAGACTTCGGGGGCGACAGCTATGGCTACACCTTC
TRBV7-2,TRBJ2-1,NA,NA,CASSLGSRDQFF,TGTGCCAGCAGCTTAGGTTCGCGGGACCAGTTCTTC
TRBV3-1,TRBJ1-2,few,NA,CASSQPGVGYTF,TGTGCCAGCAGCCAACCAGGGGTTGGCTACACCTTC
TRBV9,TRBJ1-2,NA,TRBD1,CASSVGSGQGSYGYTF,TGTGCCAGCAGCGTAGGTTCGGGACAGGGTTCCTATGGCTACACCTTC
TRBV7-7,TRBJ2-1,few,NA,CASSFFLGEQFF,TGTGCTAGCAGCTTTTTCTTAGGTGAGCAGTTCTTC
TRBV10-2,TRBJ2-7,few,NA,CASSEVRYYEQYF,TGCGCCAGCAGTGAGGTCAGGTACTACGAGCAGTACTTC
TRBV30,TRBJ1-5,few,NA,CAWSVDGNQPQHF,TGTGCCTGGAGTGTGGATGGCAATCAGCCCCAGCATTTT
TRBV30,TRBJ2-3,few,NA,CAWSVGEGGRADTQYF,TGTGCCTGGAGTGTAGGTGAAGGCGGGCGCGCAGATACGCAGTATTTT
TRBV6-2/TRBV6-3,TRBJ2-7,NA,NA,CASSYREIYDEQYF,TGTGCCAGCAGTTACAGGGAGATTTACGACGAGCAGTACTTC
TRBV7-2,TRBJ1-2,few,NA,CASSLERGWDGYTF,TGTGCCAGCAGCTTAGAGCGGGGTTGGGATGGCTACACCTTC
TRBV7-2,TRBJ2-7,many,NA,CASSLVPGTYEQYF,TGTGCCAGCAGCTTGGTTCCAGGGACCTACGAGCAGTACTTC
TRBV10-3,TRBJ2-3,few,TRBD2,CAISVERLAGDRTDTQYF,TGTGCCATCAGTGTTGAGAGGTTAGCGGGAGACCGCACAGATACGCAGTATTTT
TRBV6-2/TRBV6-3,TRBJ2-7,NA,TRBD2,CASSRQTSGNYNEQYF,TGTGCCAGCAGTCGCCAGACTAGCGGGAACTACAATGAGCAGTACTTC
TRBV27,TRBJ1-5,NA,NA,CAGSRGNGNQPQHF,TGTGCCGGCAGTCGGGGGAACGGCAATCAGCCCCAGCATTTT
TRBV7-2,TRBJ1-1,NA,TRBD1,CASSLGGTGSSEAFF,TGTGCCAGCAGCTTAGGGGGGACAGGGTCATCCGAAGCTTTCTTT
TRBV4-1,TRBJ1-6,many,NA,CASSLHYPGINSPLHF,TGCGCCAGCAGCCTCCACTACCCGGGGATTAATTCACCCCTCCACTTT
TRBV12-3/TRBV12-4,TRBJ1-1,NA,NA,CASSARRAFF,TGTGCCAGCAGCGCGAGACGAGCTTTCTTT
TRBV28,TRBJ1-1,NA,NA,CASSFRPVNTEAFF,TGTGCCAGCAGTTTTCGCCCAGTGAACACTGAAGCTTTCTTT
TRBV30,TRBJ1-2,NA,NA,CAWSRGLDYGYTF,TGTGCCTGGAGTAGGGGTTTGGACTATGGCTACACCTTC
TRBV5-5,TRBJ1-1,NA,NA,CASRAFSNTEAFF,TGTGCCAGCAGGGCTTTTTCGAACACTGAAGCTTTCTTT
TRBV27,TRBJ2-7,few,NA,CASSLSQGRVYEQYF,TGTGCCAGCAGTTTATCGCAGGGGCGCGTGTACGAGCAGTACTTC
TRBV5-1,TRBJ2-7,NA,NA,CASSLEMTGSYEQYF,TGCGCCAGCAGCTTGGAGATGACGGGCTCCTACGAGCAGTACTTC
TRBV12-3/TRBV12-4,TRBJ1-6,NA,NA,CASTGGVQSSYNSPLHF,TGTGCCAGCACCGGGGGGGTTCAGAGCTCCTATAATTCACCCCTCCACTTT
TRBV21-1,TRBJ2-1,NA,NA,CASSSLYGQFF,TGTGCCAGCAGCAGCCTTTACGGGCAGTTCTTC
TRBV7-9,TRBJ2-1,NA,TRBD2,CASSLDGGARDEQFF,TGTGCCAGCAGCTTAGACGGGGGGGCTCGGGATGAGCAGTTCTTC
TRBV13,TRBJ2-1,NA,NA,CASSPIGEVGSNEQFF,TGTGCCAGCAGCCCCATCGGAGAGGTTGGTTCCAATGAGCAGTTCTTC
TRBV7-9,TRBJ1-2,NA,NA,CASSLGGGRGNYGYTF,TGTGCCAGCAGCCTTGGTGGCGGGAGGGGTAACTATGGCTACACCTTC